This TCR beta chain was obtained from a study of neurological immune-mediated disorders. TCRdb re-derived calls from the 5' RACE reads in MiXCR, one entry per CDR3 protein. In the table there are approximately 20,000 distinct CDR3 sequences, around 16% of which are singletons. A word on this clonotype: Compared with germline, one end of the junction differs, possibly owing to a read error.

The starting material, 2 million PBMCs stored at -80 C, gave rise to the unsorted libraries. The CDR3 sequence is 9 residues long. Germline loops: CDR1 KGHDR, CDR2 SFDVKD. The chain couples TRBV24-1 to TRBJ1-4, with no clear D. The sequence derives from a female donor with HTLV-1-associated myelopathy (HAM/TSP). The sample consisted of PBMCs. CDR3 sequence reads: CATSEKLFF. The CDR3 bases are TGTGCAACTAGTGAAAAACTGTTTTTT.